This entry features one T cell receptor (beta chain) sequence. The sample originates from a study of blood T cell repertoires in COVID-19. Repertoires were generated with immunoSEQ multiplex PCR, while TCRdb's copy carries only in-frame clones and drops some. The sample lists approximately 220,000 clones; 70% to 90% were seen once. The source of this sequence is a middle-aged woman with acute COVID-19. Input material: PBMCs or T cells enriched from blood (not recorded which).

CDR3 residues: CASPEGGTSGFSTDTQYF. The CDR3 DNA follows: TGTGCCAGCCCAGAGGGGGGGACTAGCGGATTCAGCACAGATACGCAGTATTTT. The genes are TRBV19 and TRBJ2-3; 11 bases are a match to TRBD2. Germline assignment: CDR1 LNHDA and CDR2 SQIVND (reference sequence). V lost 9 bases to trimming and J lost 0 bases; unmatched junction nucleotides: 14. The CDR3 extends over 18 amino acids.